The 23 T cell receptor beta chains below all came from one sample that was sequenced in a study of CD8 T cells in ankylosing spondylitis. Points from the study as a whole: A TCR beta motif made of eight highly homologous variants seemed typical of ankylosing spondylitis blood.

The antigens these receptors bind are not known. TCRdb re-called the 5' RACE reads through MiXCR, storing one row per CDR3 protein. Of about 700,000 distinct CDR3 sequences listed, 19% are singletons. What was sequenced was blood, either unsorted or a sorted T cell fraction (not recorded which). The receptors were gathered from a male donor with ankylosing spondylitis.

The V gene is TRBV6-1, the J gene TRBJ2-1; TRBD2 aligns across 8 bases. This CDR3 comprises 16 residues. Germline V gives CDR1 MNHNS, CDR2 SASEGT. With 5 bases clipped from V and 0 bases from J, the junction kept 6 bases outside the gene matches. For the CDR3, the DNA is TGTGCCAGCAGTCTCAATAGCGGGGTCTCCTACAATGAGCAGTTCTTC. Its protein is CASSLNSGVSYNEQFF.

This clonotype turned up a few times. The V and J genes are TRBV29-1 and TRBJ2-3; 10 bases align to TRBD2. V was clipped by 7 bases and J by 3 bases; unmatched bases: 7. This CDR3 comprises 14 residues. CDR1 is SQVTM, CDR2 ANQGSEA, per germline. The CDR3 coding sequence is TGCAGCGCGTCAGAGCGGGGGGGAACAGATACGCAGTATTTT. Amino acid sequence: CSASERGGTDTQYF.

This clonotype was counted between two and nine times. V usage is TRBV9 and J usage is TRBJ2-1; TRBD1 matches 9 bases. CDR1 and CDR2 (germline): SGDLS, YYNGEE. V dropped 3 bases and J dropped 6; count of bases not matched to a gene: 7. This CDR3 has 15 residues. CDR3 bases: TGTGCCAGCAGCGGGACAGGGGAGGTGTCCAATGAGCAGTTCTTC. Translated, it gives CASSGTGEVSNEQFF.

The chain uses TRBV11-2 and TRBJ2-1; D remains ambiguous. The germline CDR1 and CDR2 sequences are SGHAT and FQNNGV. The V and J ends lost 7 bases and 3 bases respectively, with 16 bases between them. The CDR3 is made up of 15 amino acids. The CDR3 DNA is TGTGCCAGCACTTCGGCCGGTCTAAGCTACAATGAGCAGTTCTTC. The encoded protein is CASTSAGLSYNEQFF.

This clonotype was found a few times. The CDR3 DNA follows: TGCAGTGCTAGGGGTCTAGCGTCCCCTACCTACGAGCAGTACTTC. Its protein is CSARGLASPTYEQYF. V is TRBV20-1 and J is TRBJ2-7, with D maybe TRBD2 (6 bases). V was trimmed by 3 bases and J by 2 bases, leaving 17 bases between them. The germline V gene has CDR1 DFQATT and CDR2 SNEGSKA (reference sequence). This CDR3 contains 15 residues.

The chain combines TRBV3-1 with TRBJ2-7, with 9 positions matching TRBD2. The ends lost 0 bases at V and 3 bases at J; junction bases unmatched: 6. Germline lookup yields CDR1 LGHDT and CDR2 YNNKEL (reference sequence). The CDR3 has 16 amino acids. The CDR3 loop is CASSQDGLAGNYEQYF. The CDR3, as DNA: TGTGCCAGCAGCCAAGATGGGCTAGCGGGAAACTACGAGCAGTACTTC.

The chain carries TRBV9 and TRBJ2-1; 8 bases agree with TRBD2. The CDR3 is 17 residues long. Germline values: CDR1 SGDLS, CDR2 YYNGEE. V shed 0 bases and J 4 bases; nucleotides not matched to a gene: 9. The CDR3 DNA follows: TGTGCCAGCAGCGTAGCGTGGGGAGCGGGAGTATACAATGAGCAGTTCTTC. Amino acid sequence: CASSVAWGAGVYNEQFF.

The rearrangement links TRBV19 to TRBJ2-2; D is unresolved. The germline gives CDR1 LNHDA, CDR2 SQIVND (reference sequence). This CDR3 is built from 15 residues. V was trimmed by 7 bases and J by 2 bases, leaving 14 bases between them. The CDR3 DNA follows: TGTGCCAGTATGCGAGGCACAACTAACACCGGGGAGCTGTTTTTT. This sequence encodes CASMRGTTNTGELFF.

This clonotype was counted only a few times. This chain uses TRBV5-4 with TRBJ2-1; 11 bases line up with TRBD2. The CDR3 loop spans 15 amino acids. CDR1 SGHNT and CDR2 YYREEE come from the germline V gene (reference sequence). The junction had 3 bases not matched to a gene; V was cut back by 2 bases and J by 5 bases. CDR3 region: CASSFTSGGDNEQFF. The CDR3, as DNA: TGTGCCAGCAGCTTCACTAGCGGGGGAGACAATGAGCAGTTCTTC.

The rearrangement joins TRBV29-1 to TRBJ1-2; D unresolved. This CDR3 is built from 13 residues. Germline CDR1 SQVTM, CDR2 ANQGSEA. The V end lost 4 bases, the J end lost 5 bases, and 14 bases lay between the germline ends. This CDR3 reads CSVVPGGEYGYTF. In DNA form, the CDR3 reads TGCAGCGTTGTCCCAGGAGGAGAATATGGCTACACCTTC.

This clonotype has only a few counts. The chain joins TRBV10-3 to TRBJ1-1; maybe TRBD1 (5 bases). V was trimmed by 3 bases and J by 4 bases, leaving 12 bases between them. CDR3 length: 14 residues. The germline V gene encodes CDR1 ENHRY and CDR2 SYGVKD. The CDR3, as DNA: TGTGCCATCAGTGACAGGGTCGAGCGCACTGAAGCTTTCTTT. Translation: CAISDRVERTEAFF.

In this sample, this clonotype turned up a few times. The chain links TRBV18 to TRBJ1-1; no clear D gene. V lost 1 base to trimming and J lost 0 bases, with 3 bases between them. The length of the CDR3 is 13 residues. Germline CDR1 reads KGHSH; CDR2 reads LQKENI. Written as DNA, the CDR3 is TGTGCCAGCTCACCACGGATGAACACTGAAGCTTTCTTT. It yields the protein CASSPRMNTEAFF.

The J gene is TRBJ2-2, the V gene TRBV12-3 or TRBV12-4; no clear D. The CDR3 is 14 residues long. V was clipped by 6 bases and J by 5 bases, with 13 bases between them. The CDR3 DNA reads as TGTGCCAGCAGGGGCCGAGACTTTACCGGGGAGCTGTTTTTT. Residues: CASRGRDFTGELFF.

The V and J genes are TRBV5-1 and TRBJ1-1; D remains unclear. From germline, CDR1 is SGHRS and CDR2 YFSETQ. Trimming stripped 3 bases from V and 1 base from J, with 10 bases between. There are 14 residues in the CDR3. CDR3 protein: CASSWGIGNTEAFF. In nucleotides, the CDR3 is TGCGCCAGCAGCTGGGGTATAGGGAACACTGAAGCTTTCTTT.

The rearrangement uses TRBV10-3 and TRBJ2-2, with a possible D match to TRBD1 (6 bases). The CDR3 is 17 amino acids. CDR1 is ENHRY and CDR2 is SYGVKD in the germline V gene. V was clipped by 10 bases and J by 0 bases, with 21 bases between them. The CDR3 protein is CATKQGPQIPNTGELFF. The CDR3 region has the DNA TGTGCCACCAAACAGGGTCCCCAGATCCCGAACACCGGGGAGCTGTTTTTT.

This sequence joins TRBV20-1 and TRBJ2-7; TRBD2 agrees at 7 bases. J gave up 6 bases and V 7 bases, and 12 bases lay outside the gene matches. Germline V lookup: CDR1 DFQATT, CDR2 SNEGSKA (reference sequence). The CDR3 totals 13 residues. The CDR3 sequence is CSGGGRLSPEQYF. As DNA, the CDR3 is TGCAGTGGGGGGGGGAGACTTAGCCCCGAGCAGTACTTC.

V and J are TRBV3-1 and TRBJ2-1; 7 positions match TRBD1. This CDR3 region has 15 residues. Germline V lookup: CDR1 LGHDT, CDR2 YNNKEL (reference sequence). The ends lost 1 base at V and 2 bases at J; junction bases unmatched: 2. CDR3 sequence: CASSQGGGPYNEQFF. The DNA of the CDR3 is TGTGCCAGCAGCCAAGGAGGGGGCCCCTACAATGAGCAGTTCTTC.

This chain connects TRBV12-3 or TRBV12-4 to TRBJ1-5; D unresolved. This CDR3 contains 15 residues. Trimming shortened V by 1 base and J by 3 bases, and 10 bases separated the two germline ends. CDR3 amino acids: CASSLEGQTNQPQHF. CDR3 nucleotides: TGTGCCAGCAGTTTAGAAGGGCAGACCAATCAGCCCCAGCATTTT.

The table lists this clonotype with a few counts. The chain recombines TRBV6-1 with TRBJ2-1; weak D call: TRBD1 (5 bases). The CDR3 length is 15 residues. V was shortened by 6 bases and J by 8 bases, with 20 bases between the two germline ends. Germline V gives CDR1 MNHNS, CDR2 SASEGT. The CDR3 DNA reads TGTGCCAGCAGATCAGGACAACTCGGTTCGGATGAGCAGTTCTTC. Its translation is CASRSGQLGSDEQFF.

This clonotype has more than one count but fewer than ten. The rearrangement uses TRBV3-1 and TRBJ2-2, with D hard to call. Trimming stripped 1 base from V and 8 bases from J, with 17 bases between. From germline, CDR1 is LGHDT and CDR2 YNNKEL (reference sequence). CDR3 length: 16 amino acids. CDR3 nucleotides: TGTGCCAGCAGCCAAGGTCTGGTCTCTCTCCAGGGGGAGCTGTTTTTT. Residues: CASSQGLVSLQGELFF.

The J gene is TRBJ2-2, the V gene TRBV7-2; D is ambiguous. CDR3 size: 14 residues. From germline, CDR1 is SGHTA and CDR2 FQGNSA. The V gene lost 3 bases and the J gene lost 3 bases, with 8 bases spanning the gap. Here the CDR3 DNA reads TGTGCCAGCAGCTTGGGGTTGTACACCGGGGAGCTGTTTTTT. This encodes CASSLGLYTGELFF.

This clonotype was counted only a few times. CDR3: CASSEEFIKLAAGLSLSSTEAFF. Written as DNA, the CDR3 is TGCGCCAGCAGTGAGGAGTTCATAAAGCTGGCGGCGGGATTGAGCCTGTCGAGCACTGAAGCTTTCTTT. The rearrangement joins TRBV10-1 to TRBJ1-1; no reliable D call. The CDR3 is 23 amino acids. From germline, CDR1 is WNHNN and CDR2 SYGVQD (reference sequence). V was pared by 2 bases and J by 4 bases, with 38 bases between.

This clonotype was counted only a few times. The rearrangement joins TRBV7-2 to TRBJ2-3, with TRBD2 matching over 9 bases. J lost 1 base, V lost 3 bases, and 5 bases had no gene match. Germline-derived CDR1 and CDR2 are SGHTA and FQGNSA. The CDR3 is 16 amino acids. This chain's CDR3 is CASSFNAGGGTDTQYF. The CDR3 coding sequence is TGTGCCAGCAGCTTTAATGCGGGGGGGGGCACAGATACGCAGTATTTT.